This T cell receptor (beta chain) stems from a study of cytomegalovirus exposure and HLA in healthy donors. Regarding the study as a whole: Across donors, presence/absence analyses took sequencing depth to be roughly uniform. In vitro assays verified that a few CMV-associated chains recognized CMV antigens specifically.

Regarding this clone: Its specificity is unknown.

The PCR used 60 Vbeta and 13 Jbeta primers. The method was immunoSEQ multiplex PCR; TCRdb's version includes in-frame clones alone and lacks a portion of them. The top ten hold around 2% of the sample, which has about 100,000 clones, around 85% seen once. In germline, CDR1 is LNHDA, CDR2 SQIVND (reference sequence). V lost 10 bases and J 5 bases, leaving 14 bases between the germline ends. The CDR3 totals 12 residues. The V and J genes are TRBV19 and TRBJ1-1, with TRBD1 as a possible D gene (6 bases). This clonotype was sampled from a man aged 25-45 years in good health and CMV-seronegative. Input material: PBMCs. The CDR3 here is CATKTGRTEAFF. The CDR3 DNA follows: TGTGCCACCAAGACAGGCAGAACTGAAGCTTTCTTT.